The 9 T cell receptor beta chains given below trace back to one sample, sequenced in a study of T-cell reconstitution after alpha-beta-depleted transplantation in children. Unique molecular identifiers were incorporated when the TCRbeta library was constructed. TCRdb re-called the PCR reads through MiXCR, storing one row per CDR3 protein. This table holds fewer than 550,000 distinct CDR3 sequences, 15% to 20% found once. The sample consisted of PBMCs, mostly from graft donor cells, taken 360 days after TCRalphabeta/CD19-depleted stem cell transplant. The receptors derive from a boy younger than two who had a stem cell transplant for Wiskott-Aldrich syndrome, so the T cells may come from the graft donor.

The V call is TRBV20-1, the J call TRBJ2-7; TRBD1 agrees at 8 bases. The CDR3 has 13 residues. V shed 6 bases and J 4 bases; nucleotides not matched to a gene: 8. CDR1 and CDR2 (germline): DFQATT, SNEGSKA (reference sequence). The CDR3 coding sequence is TGCAGTGCGGGGAGGACAGGGAATTACGAGCAGTACTTC. This gives the protein CSAGRTGNYEQYF.

V gene TRBV20-1 combines with J gene TRBJ2-7; 7 positions agree with TRBD2. Germline V gene data show CDR1 as DFQATT and CDR2 as SNEGSKA (reference sequence). The CDR3 is 16 amino acids. The V gene end was trimmed by 3 bases and the J gene end by 3 bases; junction bases not matched to a gene: 14. CDR3 sequence reads: CSASAREGTVYYEQYF. CDR3 nucleotide sequence: TGCAGTGCTAGCGCTAGGGAGGGGACGGTCTACTACGAGCAGTACTTC.

The chain employs TRBV24-1 and TRBJ2-2; D remains ambiguous. In germline, CDR1 is KGHDR, CDR2 SFDVKD. The ends were cut back, 5 bases at V and 3 bases at J, with 9 bases in the middle. The CDR3 is 14 residues long. The chain's CDR3 is CATSGAKYTGELFF. Written as DNA, the CDR3 is TGTGCCACCAGTGGGGCAAAATACACCGGGGAGCTGTTTTTT.

The CDR3 DNA is TGTGCCAGCAGCAGTGCCCCGGGGCCCCCCAGCGAGCAGTACTTC. Its protein product is CASSSAPGPPSEQYF. The chain carries TRBV7-9 and TRBJ2-7; D is tentatively TRBD1 or TRBD2 (5 bases each). Germline V gives CDR1 SEHNR, CDR2 FQNEAQ (reference sequence). The CDR3 totals 15 residues. V was pared by 5 bases and J by 6 bases, with 20 bases between.

This chain connects TRBV11-2 to TRBJ2-7, with TRBD1 matching 8 bases. From germline, CDR1 is SGHAT and CDR2 FQNNGV. The V gene end was trimmed by 5 bases and the J gene end by 7 bases; junction bases not matched to a gene: 16. The CDR3 is 16 amino acids. The CDR3 reads CASSPRTGRLVGEQYF. The CDR3 nucleotides are TGTGCCAGCAGCCCCCGGACAGGGCGACTTGTTGGGGAGCAGTACTTC. The entire variable domain, with the rest obtained from reference TRBV11-2 and TRBJ2-7, is as follows: EAGVAQSPRYKIIEKRQSVAFWCNPISGHATLYWYQQILGQGPKLLIQFQNNGVVDDSQLPKDRFSAERLKGVDSTLKIQPAKLEDSAVYLCASSPRTGRLVGEQYFGPGTRLTVT.

The V call is TRBV12-3 or TRBV12-4, the J call TRBJ2-3; a weak D match, TRBD2 (5 bases). V lost 3 bases and J 10 bases, leaving 14 bases between the germline ends. The CDR3 extends over 13 amino acids. The CDR3 protein is CASSFVARDAQYF. CDR3 nucleotides: TGTGCCAGCAGTTTTGTAGCGCGTGATGCGCAGTATTTT.

The chain couples TRBV24-1 to TRBJ2-1; 8 bases line up with TRBD2. This CDR3 region has 16 residues. The V segment lost 3 bases and the J segment 4 bases; nucleotides outside the gene matches: 7. CDR1 is KGHDR and CDR2 is SFDVKD in the germline V gene. The CDR3 DNA sequence: TGTGCCACCAGTGATCCGGCCGGGACTAGGTACAATGAGCAGTTCTTC. Amino acids: CATSDPAGTRYNEQFF.

This chain connects TRBV27 to TRBJ2-1; possibly TRBD2 for D (6 bases). V shed 5 bases and J shed 0 bases, with 14 bases lying between them. The germline CDR1 and CDR2 sequences are MNHEY and SMNVEV (reference sequence). This CDR3 has 16 residues. In nucleotides, the CDR3 is TGTGCCAGCAGTCCGAGGGACTGGAGCTCCTACAATGAGCAGTTCTTC. Encoded protein: CASSPRDWSSYNEQFF.

This clonotype showed up just a few times. The gene calls are TRBV4-2 and TRBJ2-1, with no clear D. V lost 0 bases and J 7 bases, leaving 7 bases between the germline ends. Germline V gene data show CDR1 as LGHNA and CDR2 as YNFKEQ. The CDR3 is 13 amino acids. The chain's CDR3 is CASSQDLVNEQFF. In nucleotides, the CDR3 is TGTGCCAGCAGCCAAGATCTTGTGAATGAGCAGTTCTTC.